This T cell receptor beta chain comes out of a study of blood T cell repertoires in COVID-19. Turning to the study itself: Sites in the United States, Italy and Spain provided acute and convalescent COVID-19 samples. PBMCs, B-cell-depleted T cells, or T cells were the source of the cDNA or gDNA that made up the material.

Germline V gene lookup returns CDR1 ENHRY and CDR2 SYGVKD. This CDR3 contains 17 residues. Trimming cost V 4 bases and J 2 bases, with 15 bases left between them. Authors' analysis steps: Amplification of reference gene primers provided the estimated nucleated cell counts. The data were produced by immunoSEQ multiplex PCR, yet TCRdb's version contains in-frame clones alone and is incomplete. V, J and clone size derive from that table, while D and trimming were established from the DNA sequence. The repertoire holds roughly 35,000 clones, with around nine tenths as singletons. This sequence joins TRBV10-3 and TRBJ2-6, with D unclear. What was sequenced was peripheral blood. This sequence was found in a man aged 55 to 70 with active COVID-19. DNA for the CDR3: TGTGCCATCAGTGTCTGGGCAGAAAGCCCTGGGGCCAACGTCCTGACTTTC. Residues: CAISVWAESPGANVLTF.